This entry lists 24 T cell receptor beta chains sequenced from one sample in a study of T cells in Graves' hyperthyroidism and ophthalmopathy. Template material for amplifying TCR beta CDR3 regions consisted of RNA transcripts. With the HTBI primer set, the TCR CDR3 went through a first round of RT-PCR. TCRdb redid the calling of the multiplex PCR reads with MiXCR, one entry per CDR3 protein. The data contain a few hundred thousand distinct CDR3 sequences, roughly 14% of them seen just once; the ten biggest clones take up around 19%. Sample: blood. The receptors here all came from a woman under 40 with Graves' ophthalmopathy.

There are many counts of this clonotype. CDR3 in amino acids: CASSQGQAGSSYEQYF. The CDR3 DNA reads as TGTGCCAGCTCCCAAGGGCAGGCAGGCAGCTCCTACGAGCAGTACTTC. The V and J genes are TRBV18 and TRBJ2-7; D gene ambiguous. This CDR3 is built from 16 residues. The germline CDR1 and CDR2 sequences are KGHSH and LQKENI. V was cut by 6 bases and J by 0 bases, with 18 bases left in between.

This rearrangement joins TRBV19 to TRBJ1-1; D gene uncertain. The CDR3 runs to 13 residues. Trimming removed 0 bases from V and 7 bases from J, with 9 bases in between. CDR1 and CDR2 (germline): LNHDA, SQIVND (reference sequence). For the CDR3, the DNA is TGTGCCAGTAGTATAGAAGGGAGGCGTGAAGCTTTCTTT. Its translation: CASSIEGRREAFF.

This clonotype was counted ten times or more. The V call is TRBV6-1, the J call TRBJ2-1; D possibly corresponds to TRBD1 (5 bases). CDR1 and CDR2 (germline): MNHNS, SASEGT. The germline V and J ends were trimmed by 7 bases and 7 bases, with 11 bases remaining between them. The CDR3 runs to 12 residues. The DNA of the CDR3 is TGTGCCAGCATATCACAGGTTAATGAGCAGTTCTTC. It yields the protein CASISQVNEQFF.

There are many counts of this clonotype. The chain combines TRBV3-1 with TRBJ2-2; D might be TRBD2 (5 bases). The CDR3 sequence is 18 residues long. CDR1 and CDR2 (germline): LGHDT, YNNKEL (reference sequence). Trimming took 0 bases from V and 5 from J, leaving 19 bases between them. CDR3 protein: CASSQDIVGPGFTGELFF. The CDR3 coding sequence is TGTGCCAGCAGCCAAGATATCGTCGGCCCGGGGTTTACCGGGGAGCTGTTTTTT. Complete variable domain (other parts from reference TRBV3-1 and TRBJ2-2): DTAVSQTPKYLVTQMGNDKSIKCEQNLGHDTMYWYKQDSKKFLKIMFSYNNKELIINETVPNRFSPKSPDKAHLNLHINSLELGDSAVYFCASSQDIVGPGFTGELFFGEGSRLTVL.

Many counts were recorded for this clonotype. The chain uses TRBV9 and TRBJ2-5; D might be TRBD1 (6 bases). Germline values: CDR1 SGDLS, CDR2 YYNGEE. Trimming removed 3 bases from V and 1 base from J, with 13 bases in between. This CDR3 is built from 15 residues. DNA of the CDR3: TGTGCCAGCAGCGCCGTCCCAGGGGCCCAAGAGACCCAGTACTTC. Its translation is CASSAVPGAQETQYF.

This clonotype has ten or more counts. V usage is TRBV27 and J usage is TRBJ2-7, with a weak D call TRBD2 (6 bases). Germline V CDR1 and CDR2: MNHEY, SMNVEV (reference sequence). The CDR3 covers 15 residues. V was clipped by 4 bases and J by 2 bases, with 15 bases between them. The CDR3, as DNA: TGTGCCAGCAGTTCGCCCGTCGGGGGAACCTACGAGCAGTACTTC. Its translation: CASSSPVGGTYEQYF.

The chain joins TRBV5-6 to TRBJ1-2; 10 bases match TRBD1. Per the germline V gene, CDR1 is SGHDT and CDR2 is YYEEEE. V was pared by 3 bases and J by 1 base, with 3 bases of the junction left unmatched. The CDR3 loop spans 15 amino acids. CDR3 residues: CASSWWDRGNYGYTF. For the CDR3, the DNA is TGTGCCAGCAGCTGGTGGGACAGGGGTAACTATGGCTACACCTTC. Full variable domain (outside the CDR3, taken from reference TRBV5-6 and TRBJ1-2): DAGVTQSPTHLIKTRGQQVTLRCSPKSGHDTVSWYQQALGQGPQFIFQYYEEEERQRGNFPDRFSGHQFPNYSSELNVNALLLGDSALYLCASSWWDRGNYGYTFGSGTRLTVV.

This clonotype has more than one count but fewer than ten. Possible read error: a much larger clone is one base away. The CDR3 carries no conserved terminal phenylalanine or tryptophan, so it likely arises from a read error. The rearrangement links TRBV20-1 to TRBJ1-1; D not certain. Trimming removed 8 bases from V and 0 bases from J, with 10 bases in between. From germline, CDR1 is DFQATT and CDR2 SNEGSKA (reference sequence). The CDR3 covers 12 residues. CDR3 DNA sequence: TGCAGTCCTTTCGTCATGAACACTGAAGCTTTCTCT. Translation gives CSPFVMNTEAFS.

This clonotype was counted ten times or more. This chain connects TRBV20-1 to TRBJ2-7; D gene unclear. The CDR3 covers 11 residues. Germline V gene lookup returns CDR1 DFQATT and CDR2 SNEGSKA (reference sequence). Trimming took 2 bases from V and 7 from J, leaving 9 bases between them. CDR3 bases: TGCAGTGCTAGACTAGTAGGGGAGCAGTACTTC. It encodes CSARLVGEQYF.

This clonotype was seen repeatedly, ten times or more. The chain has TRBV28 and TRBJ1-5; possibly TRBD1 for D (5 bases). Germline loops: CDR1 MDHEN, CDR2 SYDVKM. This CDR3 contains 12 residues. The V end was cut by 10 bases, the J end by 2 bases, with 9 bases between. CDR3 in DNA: TGTGCCACCTGGGGGGGCAATCAGCCCCAGCATTTT. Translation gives CATWGGNQPQHF. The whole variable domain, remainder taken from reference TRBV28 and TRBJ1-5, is DVKVTQSSRYLVKRTGEKVFLECVQDMDHENMFWYRQDPGLGLRLIYFSYDVKMKEKGDIPEGYSVSREKKERFSLILESASTNQTSMYLCATWGGNQPQHFGDGTRLSIL.

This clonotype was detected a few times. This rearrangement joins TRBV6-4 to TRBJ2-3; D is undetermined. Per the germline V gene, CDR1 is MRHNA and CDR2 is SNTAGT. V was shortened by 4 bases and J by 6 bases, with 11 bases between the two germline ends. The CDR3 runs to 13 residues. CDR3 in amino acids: CASSVQRADTQYF. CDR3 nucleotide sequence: TGTGCCAGCAGTGTCCAAAGGGCGGATACGCAGTATTTT.

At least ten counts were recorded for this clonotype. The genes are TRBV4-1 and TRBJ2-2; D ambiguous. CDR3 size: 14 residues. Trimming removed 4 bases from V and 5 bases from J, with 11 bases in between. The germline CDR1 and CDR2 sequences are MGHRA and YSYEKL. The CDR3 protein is CASSLGRRTGELFF. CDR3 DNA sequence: TGCGCCAGCAGCCTAGGGCGTAGAACCGGGGAGCTGTTTTTT.

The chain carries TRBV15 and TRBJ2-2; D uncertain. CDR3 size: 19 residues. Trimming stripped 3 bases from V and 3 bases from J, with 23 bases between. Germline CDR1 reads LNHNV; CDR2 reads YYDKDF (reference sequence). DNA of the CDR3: TGTGCCACCAGCAGGTTTGGAGTACTAATCTCCACGGACACCGGGGAGCTGTTTTTT. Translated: CATSRFGVLISTDTGELFF.

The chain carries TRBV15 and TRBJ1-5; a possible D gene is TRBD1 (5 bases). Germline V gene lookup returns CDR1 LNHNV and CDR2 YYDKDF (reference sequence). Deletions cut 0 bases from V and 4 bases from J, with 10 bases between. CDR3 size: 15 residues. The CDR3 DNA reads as TGTGCCACCAGCAGAGATGCAGGGAGGAATCAGCCCCAGCATTTT. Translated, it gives CATSRDAGRNQPQHF.

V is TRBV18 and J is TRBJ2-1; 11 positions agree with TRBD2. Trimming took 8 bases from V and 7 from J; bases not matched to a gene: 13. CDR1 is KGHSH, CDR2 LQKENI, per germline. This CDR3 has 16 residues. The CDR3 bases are TGTGCCAGCGCAGCACTGCCTAGCGGGGGGAGGAATGAGCAGTTCTTC. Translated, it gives CASAALPSGGRNEQFF.

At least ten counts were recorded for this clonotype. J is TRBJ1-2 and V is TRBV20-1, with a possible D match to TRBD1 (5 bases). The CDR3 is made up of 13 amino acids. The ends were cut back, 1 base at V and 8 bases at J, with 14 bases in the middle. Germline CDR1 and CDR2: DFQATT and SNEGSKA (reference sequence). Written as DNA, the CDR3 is TGCAGTGCTAGAGGGGGCGGTTTTTACGGCTACACCTTC. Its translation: CSARGGGFYGYTF.

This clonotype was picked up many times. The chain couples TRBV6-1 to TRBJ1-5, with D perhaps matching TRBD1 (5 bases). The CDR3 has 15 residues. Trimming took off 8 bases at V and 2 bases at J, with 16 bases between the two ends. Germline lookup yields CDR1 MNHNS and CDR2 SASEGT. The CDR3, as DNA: TGTGCCAGCTCGGGAGGGGCCTTGGGCAATCAGCCCCAGCATTTT. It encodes CASSGGALGNQPQHF.

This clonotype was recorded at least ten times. CDR3 sequence (DNA): TGCAGCGTTGAAGCCCGGGACACTAATGAAAAACTGTTTTTT. It specifies CSVEARDTNEKLFF. The chain employs TRBV29-1 and TRBJ1-4; weak D call: TRBD1 (5 bases). This CDR3 is built from 14 residues. Germline assignment: CDR1 SQVTM and CDR2 ANQGSEA. The ends were cut back, 1 base at V and 2 bases at J, with 8 bases in the middle.

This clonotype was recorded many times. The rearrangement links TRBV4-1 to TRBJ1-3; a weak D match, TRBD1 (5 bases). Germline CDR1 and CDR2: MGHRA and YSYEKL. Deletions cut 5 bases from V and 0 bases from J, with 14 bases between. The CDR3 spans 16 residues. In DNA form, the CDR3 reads TGCGCCAGCAGCTCAAACCAGGGCAACTCTGGAAACACCATATATTTT. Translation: CASSSNQGNSGNTIYF.

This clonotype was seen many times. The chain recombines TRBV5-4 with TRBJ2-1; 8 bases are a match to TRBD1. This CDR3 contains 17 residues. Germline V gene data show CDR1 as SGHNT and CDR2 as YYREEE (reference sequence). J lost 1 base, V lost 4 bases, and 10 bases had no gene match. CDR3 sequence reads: CASSHWGTGGSYNEQFF. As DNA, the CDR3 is TGTGCCAGCAGCCATTGGGGAACAGGGGGATCCTACAATGAGCAGTTCTTC.

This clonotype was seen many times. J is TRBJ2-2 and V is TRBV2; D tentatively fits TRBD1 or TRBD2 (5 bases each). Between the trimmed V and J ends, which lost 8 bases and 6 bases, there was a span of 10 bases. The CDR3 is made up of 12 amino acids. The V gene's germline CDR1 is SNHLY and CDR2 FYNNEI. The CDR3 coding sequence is TGTGCCAGCGGGACCTGGGCCGGGGAGCTGTTTTTT. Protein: CASGTWAGELFF.

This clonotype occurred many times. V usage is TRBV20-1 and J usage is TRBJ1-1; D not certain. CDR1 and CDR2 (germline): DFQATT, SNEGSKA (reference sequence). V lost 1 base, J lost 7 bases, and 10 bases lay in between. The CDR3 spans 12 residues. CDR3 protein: CSARVPGHEAFF. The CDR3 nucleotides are TGCAGTGCTAGAGTACCGGGCCATGAAGCTTTCTTT.

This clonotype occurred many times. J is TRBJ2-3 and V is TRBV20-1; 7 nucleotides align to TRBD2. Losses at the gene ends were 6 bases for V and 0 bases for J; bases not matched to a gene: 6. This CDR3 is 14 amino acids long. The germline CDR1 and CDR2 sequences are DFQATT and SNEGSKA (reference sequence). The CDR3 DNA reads TGCAGTGCAGTAAGCGGGGCGAGCACAGATACGCAGTATTTT. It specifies CSAVSGASTDTQYF.

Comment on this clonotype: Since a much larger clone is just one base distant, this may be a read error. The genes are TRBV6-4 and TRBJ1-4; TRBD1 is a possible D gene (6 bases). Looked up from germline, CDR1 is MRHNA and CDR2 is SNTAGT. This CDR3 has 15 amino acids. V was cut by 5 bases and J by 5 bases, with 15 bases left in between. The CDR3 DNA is TGTGCCAGCAGTTACGGTTGGGGGCGGAATGAAAAACTGTTTTTT. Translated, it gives CASSYGWGRNEKLFF.